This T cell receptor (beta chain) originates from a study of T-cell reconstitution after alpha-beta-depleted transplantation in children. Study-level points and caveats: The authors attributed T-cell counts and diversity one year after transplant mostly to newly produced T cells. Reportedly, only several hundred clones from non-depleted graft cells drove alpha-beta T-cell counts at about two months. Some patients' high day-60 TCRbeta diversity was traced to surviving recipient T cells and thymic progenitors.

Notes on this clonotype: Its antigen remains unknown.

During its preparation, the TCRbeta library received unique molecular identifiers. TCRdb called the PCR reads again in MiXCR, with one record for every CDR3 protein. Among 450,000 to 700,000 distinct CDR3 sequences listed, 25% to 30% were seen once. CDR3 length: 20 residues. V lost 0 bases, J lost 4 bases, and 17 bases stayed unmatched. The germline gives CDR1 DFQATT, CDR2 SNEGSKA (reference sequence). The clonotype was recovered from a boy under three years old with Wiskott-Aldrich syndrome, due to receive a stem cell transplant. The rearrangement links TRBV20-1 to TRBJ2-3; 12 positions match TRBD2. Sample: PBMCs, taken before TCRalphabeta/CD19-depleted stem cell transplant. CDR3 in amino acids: CSARDHLAGGPVSFADTQYF. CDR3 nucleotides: TGCAGTGCTAGAGATCACCTAGCGGGAGGGCCCGTGTCGTTCGCAGATACGCAGTATTTT.